This is a list of T cell receptor beta chains from one sample in a study of T cells after yellow fever vaccination. TCRdb reprocessed the 5' RACE reads via MiXCR and lists one record per CDR3 protein. The repertoire consists of some 390,000 distinct CDR3 sequences, with roughly 20% occurring once and the leading ten covering roughly a sixth. Sample: PBMCs, taken before the yellow fever booster vaccination. These receptor sequences come from a man younger than 35 who received the YFV17D yellow fever vaccine. Each CDR3 is given with its conserved first and last residue. Fields, in order: V gene, D gene, J gene, clone size, CDR3 protein, CDR3 DNA. D genes are given only for firm matches. For some rows the clone size is stated as once, few or many, or as a class when expanded; others skip it.

>TRBV18|TRBD2|TRBJ2-1|few
CASSPPLAGDLGEQFF
TGTGCCAGCTCACCACCGCTAGCGGGGGACCTCGGCGAGCAGTTCTTC
>TRBV6-1|TRBD1|TRBJ2-7|few
CASSVQGVSYEQYF
TGTGCCAGCAGTGTACAGGGGGTCTCCTACGAGCAGTACTTC
>TRBV7-8|TRBD2|TRBJ2-3|many
CASSLRSGRDTQYF
TGTGCCAGCAGCTTACGTAGCGGGAGAGATACGCAGTATTTT
>TRBV2|TRBD1|TRBJ1-2|few
CASSGTGGDYGYTF
TGTGCCAGCAGCGGGACAGGGGGCGATTATGGCTACACCTTC
>TRBV5-1|NA|TRBJ2-1|few
CASSLAGQSSYNEQFF
TGCGCCAGCAGCTTGGCGGGGCAGAGCTCCTACAATGAGCAGTTCTTC
>TRBV27|TRBD1|TRBJ1-2|few
CASSPGQGKNYGYTF
TGTGCCAGCAGTCCGGGACAGGGGAAAAACTATGGCTACACCTTC
>TRBV4-3|TRBD2|TRBJ2-1|NA
CASSQEIRRGGVEQFF
TGCGCCAGCAGCCAAGAGATCCGGCGGGGGGGCGTTGAGCAGTTCTTC
>TRBV27|TRBD1|TRBJ2-3|NA
CASSSDRGPDTQYF
TGTGCCAGCTCCTCGGACAGGGGTCCAGATACGCAGTATTTT
>TRBV2|TRBD2|TRBJ2-3|NA
CASSGPAGGPTDTQYF
TGTGCCAGCAGTGGCCCGGCGGGGGGGCCTACAGATACGCAGTATTTT
>TRBV10-3|NA|TRBJ2-5|NA
CAISEGSGTEETQYF
TGTGCCATCAGTGAGGGAAGCGGGACAGAAGAGACCCAGTACTTC
>TRBV20-1|TRBD1|TRBJ1-5|few
CSANQANGQEAQPQHF
TGCAGTGCCAATCAGGCTAACGGACAGGAGGCCCAGCCCCAGCATTTT
>TRBV6-1|NA|TRBJ1-5|many
CASRGGGSWQPQHF
TGTGCCAGCAGAGGGGGGGGGTCGTGGCAGCCCCAGCATTTT
>TRBV25-1|NA|TRBJ1-1|few
CASSARGGYEAFF
TGTGCCAGCAGTGCTCGGGGTGGGTACGAAGCTTTCTTT
>TRBV18|NA|TRBJ2-1|NA
CASSPSGARNNEQFF
TGTGCCAGCTCACCGTCGGGGGCCAGGAACAATGAGCAGTTCTTC
>TRBV24-1|TRBD2|TRBJ2-5|many
CATSARGGFQETQYF
TGTGCCACCAGTGCTCGCGGGGGGTTCCAAGAGACCCAGTACTTC
>TRBV11-2|TRBD1|TRBJ2-7|few
CASTPQDRAGEQYF
TGTGCCAGCACCCCTCAGGACAGGGCTGGCGAGCAGTACTTC
>TRBV7-2|NA|TRBJ2-3|NA
CASSSGPHDTQYF
TGTGCCAGCAGCTCAGGTCCACATGATACGCAGTATTTT
>TRBV7-9|TRBD1|TRBJ1-6|few
CASSFTGESSPLHF
TGTGCCAGCAGCTTCACAGGGGAGTCGTCACCCCTCCACTTT
>TRBV4-1|TRBD1|TRBJ1-4|NA
CASSQDRGQNEKLFF
TGCGCCAGCAGCCAAGACAGGGGACAGAATGAAAAACTGTTTTTT
>TRBV7-2|NA|TRBJ1-4|NA
CASSLEGGFNEKLFF
TGTGCCAGCAGCTTGGAGGGGGGGTTTAATGAAAAACTGTTTTTT
>TRBV4-2|NA|TRBJ1-5|few
CASSQGTGGRNQPQHF
TGTGCCAGCAGCCAAGGGACCGGGGGCCGCAATCAGCCCCAGCATTTT
>TRBV5-5|TRBD2|TRBJ2-7|NA
CASSTQTSGGYEQYF
TGTGCCAGCAGCACCCAGACTAGCGGGGGATACGAGCAGTACTTC
>TRBV4-1|NA|TRBJ1-1|NA
CASSLSTGAPTEAFF
TGCGCCAGCAGCCTCAGCACGGGGGCTCCCACTGAAGCTTTCTTT
>TRBV11-2|NA|TRBJ2-5|few
CASSWVETQYF
TGTGCCAGCAGCTGGGTAGAGACCCAGTACTTC
>TRBV7-2|NA|TRBJ2-3|few
CASSTRGGLTTDTQYF
TGTGCCAGCAGCACCCGCGGGGGCCTAACCACAGATACGCAGTATTTT
>TRBV12-3/TRBV12-4|TRBD1|TRBJ2-1|NA
CASRRTGGYNEQFF
TGTGCCAGCAGGAGGACAGGGGGGTACAATGAGCAGTTCTTC
>TRBV3-1|TRBD2|TRBJ2-4|NA
CASASGGKNIQYF
TGTGCCAGTGCTAGCGGGGGAAAAAACATTCAGTACTTC
>TRBV30|NA|TRBJ2-1|many
CAWMGQEYNEQFF
TGTGCCTGGATGGGTCAGGAATACAATGAGCAGTTCTTC
>TRBV7-9|TRBD2|TRBJ2-3|NA
CASSPGLAITDTQYF
TGTGCCAGCAGCCCCGGACTAGCGATTACAGATACGCAGTATTTT
>TRBV2|TRBD1|TRBJ2-7|NA
CASSERPGGQEQYF
TGTGCCAGCAGTGAACGGCCAGGGGGCCAAGAGCAGTACTTC
>TRBV4-3|NA|TRBJ1-5|many
CASSQDLSNQPQHF
TGCGCCAGCAGCCAAGATCTTAGCAATCAGCCCCAGCATTTT
>TRBV6-2/TRBV6-3|TRBD1|TRBJ1-5|NA
CASSYAGQGAREQPQHF
TGTGCCAGCAGTTACGCGGGACAGGGGGCGCGAGAACAGCCCCAGCATTTT
>TRBV5-6|NA|TRBJ2-1|few
CASSYDAWTTEQFF
TGTGCCAGCAGCTACGATGCGTGGACCACCGAGCAGTTCTTC
>TRBV20-1|TRBD2|TRBJ2-1|NA
CSARDRKRGIHEQFF
TGCAGTGCTAGAGATAGGAAGCGGGGGATCCATGAGCAGTTCTTC
>TRBV7-9|TRBD2|TRBJ2-5|few
CASSFSRSSGPFSETQYF
TGTGCCAGCAGCTTCTCAAGGTCTAGCGGACCCTTTTCGGAGACCCAGTACTTC
>TRBV12-3/TRBV12-4|NA|TRBJ2-3|NA
CASSPTSGTGGDTQYF
TGTGCCAGCAGTCCCACCTCCGGCACTGGGGGAGATACGCAGTATTTT
>TRBV27|TRBD1|TRBJ1-2|NA
CASSLSGQGVYGYTF
TGTGCCAGCAGTTTATCGGGACAGGGCGTATATGGCTACACCTTC
>TRBV9|NA|TRBJ2-3|many
CASSVATDTQYF
TGTGCCAGCAGCGTAGCTACAGATACGCAGTATTTT
>TRBV12-3/TRBV12-4|NA|TRBJ2-5|few
CASGGASQETQYF
TGTGCCAGCGGGGGGGCAAGTCAAGAGACCCAGTACTTC
>TRBV12-3/TRBV12-4|TRBD2|TRBJ2-5|many
CASSLAGGEETQYF
TGTGCCAGCAGCCTAGCGGGGGGAGAAGAGACCCAGTACTTC
>TRBV5-1|NA|TRBJ2-6|few
CASSLGADSGANVLTF
TGCGCCAGCAGCTTGGGAGCGGATTCTGGGGCCAACGTCCTGACTTTC
>TRBV5-4|NA|TRBJ1-2|NA
CASSPPYSYGYTF
TGTGCCAGCAGCCCACCCTACAGCTATGGCTACACCTTC
>TRBV5-1|NA|TRBJ1-1|few
CASSPETDTEAFF
TGCGCCAGCAGCCCGGAGACGGACACTGAAGCTTTCTTT
>TRBV12-3/TRBV12-4|NA|TRBJ1-1|many
CASSPTGNTEAFF
TGTGCCAGCAGTCCGACAGGGAACACTGAAGCTTTCTTT
>TRBV30|NA|TRBJ2-3|NA
CAWSVLWGDTQYF
TGTGCCTGGAGTGTACTATGGGGAGATACGCAGTATTTT
>TRBV4-3|NA|TRBJ2-6|NA
CASSQDIVSGANVLTF
TGCGCCAGCAGCCAAGATATTGTCTCTGGGGCCAACGTCCTGACTTTC
>TRBV9|NA|TRBJ1-5|NA
CASSGGVGGDQPQHF
TGTGCCAGCAGCGGAGGGGTAGGTGGTGATCAGCCCCAGCATTTT
>TRBV29-1|TRBD1|TRBJ1-2|NA
CSVTGQGSYGYTF
TGCAGCGTGACGGGACAGGGGAGCTATGGCTACACCTTC
>TRBV2|NA|TRBJ2-3|few
CASPTSPSLSTDTQYF
TGTGCCAGCCCCACCAGTCCTAGTCTTAGCACAGATACGCAGTATTTT
>TRBV6-2/TRBV6-3|NA|TRBJ2-7|NA
CASSLAWEQYF
TGTGCCAGCAGTCTAGCGTGGGAGCAGTACTTC
>TRBV20-1|TRBD2|TRBJ2-1|few
CSARPTSGGYNEQFF
TGCAGTGCTAGACCAACTAGCGGGGGGTACAATGAGCAGTTCTTC
>TRBV4-2|NA|TRBJ1-2|many
CASSQEVWRGGYTF
TGTGCCAGCAGCCAAGAAGTTTGGCGCGGAGGCTACACCTTC
>TRBV9|NA|TRBJ2-5|many
CASSPTEEETQYF
TGTGCCAGCAGCCCGACGGAGGAAGAGACCCAGTACTTC
>TRBV4-1|TRBD1|TRBJ1-1|NA
CASSQGQGTEAFF
TGCGCCAGCAGCCAAGGACAGGGGACTGAAGCTTTCTTT
>TRBV10-2|TRBD1|TRBJ2-2|once
CASTWTGGPPGTGELFF
TGCGCCAGCACTTGGACAGGGGGCCCGCCGGGCACCGGGGAGCTGTTTTTT
>TRBV27|TRBD1|TRBJ1-1|few
CASSKRPGQGAGTEAFF
TGTGCCAGCAGCAAAAGGCCGGGACAGGGGGCAGGAACTGAAGCTTTCTTT
>TRBV5-4|TRBD2|TRBJ2-1|NA
CASSLTGGGYLYNEQFF
TGTGCCAGCAGCTTGACTGGCGGGGGGTACCTCTACAATGAGCAGTTCTTC
>TRBV7-9|NA|TRBJ2-7|NA
CASSRHGVDEQYF
TGTGCCAGCAGCAGACACGGGGTGGACGAGCAGTACTTC
>TRBV5-1|TRBD1|TRBJ1-1|NA
CASSRKTGKNTEAFF
TGCGCCAGCAGCCGTAAGACAGGGAAGAACACTGAAGCTTTCTTT
>TRBV5-6|NA|TRBJ2-1|many
CASSLRRGSLYNEQFF
TGTGCCAGCAGCTTGAGGCGGGGATCCCTCTACAATGAGCAGTTCTTC